Shown below are 27 T cell receptor beta chains from a single sample sequenced in a study of monozygotic twins with inflammatory bowel disease. TCRdb re-called the 5' RACE reads, yielding one record per CDR3 amino acid sequence without DNA. The table counts approximately 120,000 distinct CDR3 sequences; roughly 12% lies in the top ten. The specimen sequenced was blood. The origin of the receptors is a human donor with ulcerative colitis or Crohn's disease, or a healthy co-twin of an affected twin (not recorded which).

This chain joins TRBV20-1 and TRBJ2-5; there is no DNA to check the TCRdb D call of TRBD1. From germline, CDR1 is DFQATT and CDR2 SNEGSKA (reference sequence). CDR3 size: 15 residues. CDR3 region: CSARSGTGEVETQYF.

This sequence joins TRBV28 and TRBJ2-2; absent DNA, TCRdb's TRBD2 call cannot be checked. The CDR3 has 13 amino acids. Looked up from germline, CDR1 is MDHEN and CDR2 is SYDVKM. This chain's CDR3 is CASTTGLTGELFF.

The rearrangement links TRBV12-3 or TRBV12-4 to TRBJ2-1; TCRdb proposes TRBD2, but this gene call is untestable without DNA. CDR3 length equals 14 residues. CDR3 sequence reads: CASSLNGGRNEQFF.

This chain connects TRBV18 to TRBJ2-7; TCRdb's D gene call, TRBD1, goes unchecked for lack of DNA. Germline values: CDR1 KGHSH, CDR2 LQKENI. The CDR3 has 15 residues. The CDR3 sequence is CASSRTGGNSYEQYF.

This CDR3 reads CASSQEGTAWRETQYF. This sequence joins TRBV3-1 and TRBJ2-5; absent DNA, TCRdb's TRBD1 call cannot be checked. The CDR3 length is 16 residues. Germline-derived CDR1 and CDR2 are LGHDT and YNNKEL (reference sequence).

This chain uses TRBV5-4 with TRBJ2-5; the TCRdb call, TRBD1, lacks DNA for checking. This CDR3 region has 15 residues. CDR1 and CDR2 from the germline V gene are SGHNT and YYREEE (reference sequence). CDR3 residues: CASSEDRDAWETQYF.

J is TRBJ2-2 and V is TRBV10-3; there is no DNA to check the TCRdb D call of TRBD2. The CDR3 length is 15 residues. CDR1 and CDR2 (germline): ENHRY, SYGVKD. CDR3 in amino acids: CAISGLAETSGELFF.

The CDR3 protein is CANAVGGQGVYEQYF. The chain has TRBV2 and TRBJ2-7; TCRdb designates TRBD1, a call that cannot be tested without DNA. The CDR3 has 15 residues. CDR1 and CDR2 (germline): SNHLY, FYNNEI. Full variable domain (outside the CDR3, taken from reference TRBV2 and TRBJ2-7): EPEVTQTPSHQVTQMGQEVILRCVPISNHLYFYWYRQILGQKVEFLVSFYNNEISEKSEIFDDQFSVERPDGSNFTLKIRSTKLEDSAMYFCANAVGGQGVYEQYFGPGTRLTVT.

The V gene is TRBV20-1, the J gene TRBJ2-1. Germline V lookup: CDR1 DFQATT, CDR2 SNEGSKA (reference sequence). There are 13 residues in the CDR3. CDR3 region: CSPLDHPYNEQFF.

The chain couples TRBV27 to TRBJ2-2; the D call from TCRdb, TRBD2, cannot be confirmed without DNA. This CDR3 spans 15 amino acids. Germline V gene lookup returns CDR1 MNHEY and CDR2 SMNVEV (reference sequence). The CDR3 protein is CASSFSGPNTGELFF.

This chain connects TRBV29-1 to TRBJ2-3; TCRdb reports TRBD2, a call that lacks DNA to check it against. CDR3 size: 14 residues. The germline CDR1 and CDR2 sequences are SQVTM and ANQGSEA. The CDR3 loop reads CSAEGGRGADTQYF.

The V call is TRBV27, the J call TRBJ2-2; the TRBD1 assignment by TCRdb is unverifiable without DNA. From germline, CDR1 is MNHEY and CDR2 SMNVEV (reference sequence). This CDR3 is 14 amino acids long. This CDR3 reads CASARQGRTGELFF.

This chain uses TRBV28 with TRBJ2-1; TCRdb lists TRBD2, though no DNA is available to test this call. The length of the CDR3 is 14 residues. CDR1 is MDHEN and CDR2 is SYDVKM in the germline V gene. The CDR3 protein is CASSRPGLNNEQFF.

The CDR3 loop reads CASSQGVQRPNEKLFF. The chain combines TRBV4-2 with TRBJ1-4; TCRdb returns TRBD1, unconfirmable since there is no DNA. This CDR3 is 16 amino acids long. Germline V CDR1 and CDR2: LGHNA, YNFKEQ.

This chain connects TRBV28 to TRBJ2-7; TCRdb outputs TRBD1, but without DNA this stays unchecked. Per germline, CDR1 MDHEN and CDR2 SYDVKM. The CDR3 runs 14 residues. CDR3 loop: CASSLWDRTYEQYF.

This chain joins TRBV20-1 and TRBJ2-4; with no DNA, the TCRdb D assignment of TRBD2 cannot be verified. This CDR3 comprises 14 residues. Germline V lookup: CDR1 DFQATT, CDR2 SNEGSKA (reference sequence). The CDR3 is CSASGTSAKNIQYF.

The chain recombines TRBV15 with TRBJ2-7; TCRdb outputs TRBD1, but without DNA this stays unchecked. Germline CDR1 LNHNV, CDR2 YYDKDF (reference sequence). This CDR3 region has 15 residues. This CDR3 reads CATSRERDSLYEQYF.

The J gene is TRBJ2-4, the V gene TRBV2; the TCRdb call, TRBD1, lacks DNA for checking. The germline V gene encodes CDR1 SNHLY and CDR2 FYNNEI. CDR3 length: 18 amino acids. This CDR3 is CASRTDRAKRVAKNIQYF.

The chain is built from TRBV7-9 and TRBJ1-2. Germline CDR1 SEHNR, CDR2 FQNEAQ (reference sequence). CDR3 length: 14 residues. The CDR3: CASSLPVANYGYTF.

V is TRBV5-1 and J is TRBJ2-5. There are 14 residues in the CDR3. Germline-derived CDR1 and CDR2 are SGHRS and YFSETQ. The CDR3 loop is CASSLDSGQKTQYF.

The V call is TRBV19, the J call TRBJ2-4. This CDR3 is built from 13 residues. Germline values: CDR1 LNHDA, CDR2 SQIVND (reference sequence). This chain's CDR3 is CASSRGLINIQYF.

The chain carries TRBV7-2 and TRBJ2-3; TCRdb indicates TRBD2, and absent DNA this call remains unverified. The germline V gene has CDR1 SGHTA and CDR2 FQGNSA. The CDR3 extends over 16 amino acids. CDR3 sequence reads: CASSLNLAGSTDTQYF.

The rearrangement joins TRBV28 to TRBJ1-4; the TCRdb call, TRBD1, lacks DNA for checking. This CDR3 is 17 amino acids long. Germline CDR1 reads MDHEN; CDR2 reads SYDVKM. The CDR3 is CASSLQGARLDNEKLFF.

This chain uses TRBV27 with TRBJ1-4; TCRdb returns TRBD1, unconfirmable since there is no DNA. The CDR3 is 15 residues long. CDR1 and CDR2 from the germline V gene are MNHEY and SMNVEV (reference sequence). The CDR3 loop reads CASMDFTTDGEKLFF.

V is TRBV7-2 and J is TRBJ1-5; no DNA is available, so the TRBD1 call from TCRdb remains unchecked. The CDR3 loop spans 13 amino acids. CDR1 and CDR2 from the germline V gene are SGHTA and FQGNSA. This chain's CDR3 is CASSDNRDQPQHF.

V gene TRBV27 combines with J gene TRBJ2-7. Per germline, CDR1 MNHEY and CDR2 SMNVEV (reference sequence). The CDR3 loop spans 14 amino acids. The CDR3 loop reads CASGGRSFQYEQYF.

The V gene is TRBV3-1, the J gene TRBJ1-2. CDR1 and CDR2 (germline): LGHDT, YNNKEL (reference sequence). CDR3 length: 14 amino acids. The CDR3 loop reads CASSQGIEAYGYTF.